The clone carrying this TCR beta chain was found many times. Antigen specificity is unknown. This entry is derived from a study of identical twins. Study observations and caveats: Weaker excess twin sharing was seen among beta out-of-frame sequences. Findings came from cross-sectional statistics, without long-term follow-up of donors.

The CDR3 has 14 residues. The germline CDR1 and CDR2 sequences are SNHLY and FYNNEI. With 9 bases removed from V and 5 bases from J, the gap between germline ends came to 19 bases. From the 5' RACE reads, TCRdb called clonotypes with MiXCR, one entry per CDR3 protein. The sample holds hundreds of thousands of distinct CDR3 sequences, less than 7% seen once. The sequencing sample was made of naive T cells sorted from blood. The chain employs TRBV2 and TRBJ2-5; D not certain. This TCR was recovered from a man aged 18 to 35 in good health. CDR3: CARMKASLGETQYF. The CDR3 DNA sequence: TGTGCCAGGATGAAGGCCTCATTGGGGGAGACCCAGTACTTC.